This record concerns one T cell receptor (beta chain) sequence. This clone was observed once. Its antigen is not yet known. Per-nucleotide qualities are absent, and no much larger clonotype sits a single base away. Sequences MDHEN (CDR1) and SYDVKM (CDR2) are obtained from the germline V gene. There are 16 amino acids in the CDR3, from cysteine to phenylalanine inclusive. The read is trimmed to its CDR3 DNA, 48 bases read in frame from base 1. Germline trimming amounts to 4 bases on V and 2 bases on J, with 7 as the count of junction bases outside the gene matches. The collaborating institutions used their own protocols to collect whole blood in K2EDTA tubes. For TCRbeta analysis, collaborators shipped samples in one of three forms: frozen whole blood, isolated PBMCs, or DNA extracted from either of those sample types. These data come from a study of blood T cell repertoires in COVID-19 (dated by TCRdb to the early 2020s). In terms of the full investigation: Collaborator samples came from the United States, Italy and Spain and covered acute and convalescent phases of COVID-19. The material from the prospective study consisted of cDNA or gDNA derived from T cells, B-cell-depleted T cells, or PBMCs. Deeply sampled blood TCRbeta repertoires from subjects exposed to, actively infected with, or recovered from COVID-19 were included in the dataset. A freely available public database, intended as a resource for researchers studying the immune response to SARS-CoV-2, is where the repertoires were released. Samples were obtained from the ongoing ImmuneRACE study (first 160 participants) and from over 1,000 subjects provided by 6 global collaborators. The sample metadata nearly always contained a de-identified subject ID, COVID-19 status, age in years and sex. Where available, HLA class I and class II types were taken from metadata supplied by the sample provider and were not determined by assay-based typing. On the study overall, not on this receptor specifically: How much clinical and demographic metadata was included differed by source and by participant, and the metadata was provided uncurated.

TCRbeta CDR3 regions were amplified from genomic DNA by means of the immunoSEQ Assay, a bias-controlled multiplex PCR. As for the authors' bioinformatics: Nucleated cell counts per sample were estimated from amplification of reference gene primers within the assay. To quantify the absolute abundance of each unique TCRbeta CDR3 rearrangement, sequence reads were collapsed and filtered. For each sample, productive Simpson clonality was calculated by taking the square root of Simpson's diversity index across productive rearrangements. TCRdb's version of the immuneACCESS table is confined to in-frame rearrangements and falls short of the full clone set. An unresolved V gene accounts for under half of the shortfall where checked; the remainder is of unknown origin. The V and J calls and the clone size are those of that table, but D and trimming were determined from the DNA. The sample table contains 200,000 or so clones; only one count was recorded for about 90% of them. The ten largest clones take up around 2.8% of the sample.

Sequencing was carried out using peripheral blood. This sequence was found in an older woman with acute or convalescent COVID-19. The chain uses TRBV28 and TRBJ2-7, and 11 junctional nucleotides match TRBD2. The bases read TGTGCCAGCAGTTCCCGACTAGCGGGATTTGCCTACGAGCAGTACTTC. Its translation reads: CASSSRLAGFAYEQYF. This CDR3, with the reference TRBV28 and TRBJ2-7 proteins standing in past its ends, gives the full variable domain DVKVTQSSRYLVKRTGEKVFLECVQDMDHENMFWYRQDPGLGLRLIYFSYDVKMKEKGDIPEGYSVSREKKERFSLILESASTNQTSMYLCASSSRLAGFAYEQYFGPGTRLTVT.